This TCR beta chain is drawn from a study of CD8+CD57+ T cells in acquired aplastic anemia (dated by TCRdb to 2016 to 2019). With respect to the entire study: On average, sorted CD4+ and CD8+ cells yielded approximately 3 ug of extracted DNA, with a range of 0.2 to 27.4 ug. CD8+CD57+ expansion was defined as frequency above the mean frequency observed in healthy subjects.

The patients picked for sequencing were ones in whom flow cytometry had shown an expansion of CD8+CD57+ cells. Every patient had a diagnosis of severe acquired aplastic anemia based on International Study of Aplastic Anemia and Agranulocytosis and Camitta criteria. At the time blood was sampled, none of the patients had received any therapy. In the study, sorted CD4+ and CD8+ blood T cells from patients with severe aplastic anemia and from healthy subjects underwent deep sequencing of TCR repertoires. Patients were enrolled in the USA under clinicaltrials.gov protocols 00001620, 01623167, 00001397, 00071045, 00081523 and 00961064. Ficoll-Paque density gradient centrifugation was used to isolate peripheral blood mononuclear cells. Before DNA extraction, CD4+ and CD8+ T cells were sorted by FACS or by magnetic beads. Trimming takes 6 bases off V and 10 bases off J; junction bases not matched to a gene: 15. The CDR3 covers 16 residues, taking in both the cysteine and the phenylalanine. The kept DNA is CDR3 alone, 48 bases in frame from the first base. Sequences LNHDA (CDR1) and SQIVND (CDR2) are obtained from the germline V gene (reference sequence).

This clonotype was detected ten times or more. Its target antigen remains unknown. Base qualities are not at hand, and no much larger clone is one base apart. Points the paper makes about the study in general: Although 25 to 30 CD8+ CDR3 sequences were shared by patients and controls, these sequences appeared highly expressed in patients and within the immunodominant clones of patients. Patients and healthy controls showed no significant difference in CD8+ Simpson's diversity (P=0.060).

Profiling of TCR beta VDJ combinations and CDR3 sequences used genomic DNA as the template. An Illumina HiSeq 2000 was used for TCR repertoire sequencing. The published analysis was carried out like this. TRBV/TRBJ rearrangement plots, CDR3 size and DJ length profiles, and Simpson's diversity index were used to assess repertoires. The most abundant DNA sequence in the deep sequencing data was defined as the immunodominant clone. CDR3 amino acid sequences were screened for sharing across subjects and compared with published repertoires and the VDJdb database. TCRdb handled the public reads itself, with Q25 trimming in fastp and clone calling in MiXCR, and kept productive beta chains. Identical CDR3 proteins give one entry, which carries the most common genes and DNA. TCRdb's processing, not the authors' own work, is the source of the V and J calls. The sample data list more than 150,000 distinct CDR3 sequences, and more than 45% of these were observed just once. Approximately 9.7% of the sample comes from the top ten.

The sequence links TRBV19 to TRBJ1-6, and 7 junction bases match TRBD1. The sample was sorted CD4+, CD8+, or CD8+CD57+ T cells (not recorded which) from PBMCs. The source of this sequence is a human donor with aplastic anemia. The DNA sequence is TGTGCCAGTAGACCCGACGGACAGGACCTACGGTCACCCCTCCACTTT. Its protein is CASRPDGQDLRSPLHF.